The 2 T cell receptor beta chains given below trace back to one sample, sequenced in a study of cytotoxic CD8 clonotypes in ibrutinib-treated CLL. Method: immunoSEQ multiplex PCR; TCRdb's copy keeps in-frame clones and lacks some. The data hold tens of thousands of clones, with more than 65% observed a single time. This specimen was PBMCs, taken before ibrutinib treatment. The receptors here all came from a human donor with chronic lymphocytic leukemia.

Only a few counts were recorded for this clone. V gene TRBV12-5 combines with J gene TRBJ2-3; D remains ambiguous. V dropped 6 bases and J dropped 4 bases, with 14 bases sitting between them. Germline CDR1 LGHNT, CDR2 FRNRAP. The CDR3 spans 14 residues. The CDR3 bases are TGTGCTAGTGGCCTTTCTGGGGTCCCAGATACGCAGTATTTT. As protein: CASGLSGVPDTQYF.

For the CDR3, the DNA is TGCGCCAGCAGCCAAGAATGGTCGAGTGGCTACACCTTC. Translated, it gives CASSQEWSSGYTF. The V call is TRBV4-1, the J call TRBJ1-2; D unresolved. Germline values: CDR1 MGHRA, CDR2 YSYEKL. Trimming pared 0 bases from V and 7 bases from J, leaving 9 bases between. The CDR3 length is 13 residues.